This T cell receptor beta chain is drawn from a study of cytomegalovirus exposure and HLA in healthy donors. Broader study findings: Presence/absence analyses supposed approximately even sequencing depth among donors. In a later analysis, V- and J-gene trimming of beta chains associated with a DCLRE1C missense variant, replicated independently.

The PCR had 60 Vbeta and 13 Jbeta primers. Profiled with immunoSEQ multiplex PCR; TCRdb holds only in-frame clones, not every one. The top ten clones hold about 0.29% of a sample with roughly 250,000 clones, around 80% of them seen once. V was trimmed by 3 bases and J by 12 bases, leaving 12 bases between them. Germline CDR1 GTSNPN, CDR2 SVGIG (reference sequence). This CDR3 is 11 amino acids long. Each donor was nominally healthy when sampled (though unrecorded immune exposures were likely). To note about this clone: Its specificity is unknown.

The TCR comes from a girl aged 2 to 10 in good health and CMV-seronegative. Sequences were obtained from PBMCs. The chain links TRBV30 to TRBJ2-1; D unresolved. The CDR3 DNA sequence: TGTGCCTGGAGCGGCGGTATTGGGCAGTTCTTC. Translating it yields CAWSGGIGQFF.